This T cell receptor (beta chain) was sequenced during a study of beta chain features in type 1 diabetes. This CDR3 contains 15 residues. The V and J ends lost 0 bases and 0 bases respectively, with 9 bases between them. CDR1 GTSNPN and CDR2 SVGIG come from the germline V gene (reference sequence). This clone turned up a few times. Expressed TCRB transcripts were sequenced because the isolated RNA had all been reverse transcribed beforehand. Profiled with immunoSEQ multiplex PCR; TCRdb holds only in-frame clones, not every one. Altogether 250,000 or so clones are present, about 25% being singletons, with the ten largest covering about 3.9%.

The sequenced material came from central memory CD4+ T cells from blood. This clonotype was sampled from a young man in good health. The chain is built from TRBV30 and TRBJ2-1; D call uncertain. CDR3 coding DNA: TGTGCCTGGAGTGTACGGGCCAGCTCCTACAATGAGCAGTTCTTC. It specifies CAWSVRASSYNEQFF.